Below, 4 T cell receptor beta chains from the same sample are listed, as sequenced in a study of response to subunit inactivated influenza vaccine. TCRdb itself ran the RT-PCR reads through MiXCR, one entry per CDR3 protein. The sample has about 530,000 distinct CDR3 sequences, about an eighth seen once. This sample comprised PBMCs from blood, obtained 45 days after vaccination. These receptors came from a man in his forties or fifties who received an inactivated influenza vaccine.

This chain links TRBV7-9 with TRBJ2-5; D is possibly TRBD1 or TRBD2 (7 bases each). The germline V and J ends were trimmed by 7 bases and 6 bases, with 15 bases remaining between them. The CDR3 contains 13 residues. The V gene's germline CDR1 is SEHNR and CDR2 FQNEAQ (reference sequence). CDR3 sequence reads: CASTREGAQTQYF. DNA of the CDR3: TGTGCCAGCACCAGGGAGGGGGCGCAGACCCAGTACTTC. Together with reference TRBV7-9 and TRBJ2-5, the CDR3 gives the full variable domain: DTGVSQNPRHKITKRGQNVTFRCDPISEHNRLYWYRQTLGQGPEFLTYFQNEAQLEKSRLLSDRFSAERPKGSFSTLEIQRTEQGDSAMYLCASTREGAQTQYFGPGTRLLVL.

CDR3 sequence reads: CAISPGTSGNTIYF. The CDR3 DNA reads TGTGCCATCAGCCCCGGGACTTCTGGAAACACCATATATTTT. The chain is built from TRBV10-3 and TRBJ1-3; possible D gene TRBD1, 5 bases. The CDR3 spans 14 residues. V was trimmed by 6 bases and J by 1 base, leaving 10 bases between them. Germline V gene sequence: CDR1 ENHRY, CDR2 SYGVKD.

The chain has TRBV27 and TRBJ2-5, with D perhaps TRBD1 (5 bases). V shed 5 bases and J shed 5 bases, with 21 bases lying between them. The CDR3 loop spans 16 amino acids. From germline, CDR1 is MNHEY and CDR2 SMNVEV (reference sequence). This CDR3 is CASSTTGPTGAETQYF. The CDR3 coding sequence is TGTGCCAGCAGTACAACAGGTCCTACCGGAGCGGAGACCCAGTACTTC.

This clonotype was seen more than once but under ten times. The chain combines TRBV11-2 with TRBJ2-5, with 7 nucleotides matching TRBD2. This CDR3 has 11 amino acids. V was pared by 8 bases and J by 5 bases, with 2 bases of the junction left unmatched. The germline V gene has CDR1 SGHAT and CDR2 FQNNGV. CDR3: CASAAGETQYF. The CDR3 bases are TGTGCCAGCGCAGCGGGGGAGACCCAGTACTTC.